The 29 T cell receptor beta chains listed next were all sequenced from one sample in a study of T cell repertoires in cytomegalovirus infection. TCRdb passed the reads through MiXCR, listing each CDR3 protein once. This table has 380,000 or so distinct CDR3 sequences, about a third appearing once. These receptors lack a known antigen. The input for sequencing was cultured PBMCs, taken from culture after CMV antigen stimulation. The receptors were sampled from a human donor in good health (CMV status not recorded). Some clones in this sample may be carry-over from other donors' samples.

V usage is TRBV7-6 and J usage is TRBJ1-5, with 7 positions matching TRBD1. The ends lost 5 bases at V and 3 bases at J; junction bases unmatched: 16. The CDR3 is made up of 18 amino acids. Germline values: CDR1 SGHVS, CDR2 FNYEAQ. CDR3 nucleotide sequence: TGTGCCAGCAGCCCAGAAGGGACAGCGTACTATTCCAATCAGCCCCAGCATTTT. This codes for CASSPEGTAYYSNQPQHF.

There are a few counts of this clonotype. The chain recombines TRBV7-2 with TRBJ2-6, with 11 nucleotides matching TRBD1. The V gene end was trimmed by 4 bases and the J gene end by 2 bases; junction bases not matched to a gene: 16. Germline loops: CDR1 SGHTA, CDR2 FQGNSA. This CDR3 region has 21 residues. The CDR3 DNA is TGTGCCAGCAGCTGGCGGGGAGGACAGGGGGCGTCTCGGCCTGGGGCCAACGTCCTGACTTTC. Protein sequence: CASSWRGGQGASRPGANVLTF. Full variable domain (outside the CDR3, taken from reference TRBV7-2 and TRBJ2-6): GAGVSQSPSNKVTEKGKDVELRCDPISGHTALYWYRQSLGQGLEFLIYFQGNSAPDKSGLPSDRFSAERTGGSVSTLTIQRTQQEDSAVYLCASSWRGGQGASRPGANVLTFGAGSRLTVL.

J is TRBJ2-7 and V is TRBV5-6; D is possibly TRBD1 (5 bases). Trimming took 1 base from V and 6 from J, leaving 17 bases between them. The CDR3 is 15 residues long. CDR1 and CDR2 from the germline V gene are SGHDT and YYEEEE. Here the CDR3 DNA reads TGTGCCAGCAGCTTGATAGACAGCTATTCTTTCGAGCAGTACTTC. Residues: CASSLIDSYSFEQYF.

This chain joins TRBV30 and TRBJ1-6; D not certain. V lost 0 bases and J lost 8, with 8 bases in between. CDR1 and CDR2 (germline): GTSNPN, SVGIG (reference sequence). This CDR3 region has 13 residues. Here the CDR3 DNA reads TGTGCCTGGAGTGTCCAGCAGGATTCACCCCTCCACTTT. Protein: CAWSVQQDSPLHF. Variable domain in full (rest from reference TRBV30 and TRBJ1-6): SQTIHQWPATLVQPVGSPLSLECTVEGTSNPNLYWYRQAAGRGLQLLFYSVGIGQISSEVPQNLSASRPQDRQFILSSKKLLLSDSGFYLCAWSVQQDSPLHFGNGTRLTVT.

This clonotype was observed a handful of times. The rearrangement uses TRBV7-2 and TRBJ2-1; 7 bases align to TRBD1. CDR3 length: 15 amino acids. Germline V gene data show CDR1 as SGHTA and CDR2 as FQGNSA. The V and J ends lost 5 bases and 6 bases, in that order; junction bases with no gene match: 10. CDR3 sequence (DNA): TGTGCCAGCAGCCTGCAGGGGGTTGGGGGCAATGAGCAGTTCTTC. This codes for CASSLQGVGGNEQFF.

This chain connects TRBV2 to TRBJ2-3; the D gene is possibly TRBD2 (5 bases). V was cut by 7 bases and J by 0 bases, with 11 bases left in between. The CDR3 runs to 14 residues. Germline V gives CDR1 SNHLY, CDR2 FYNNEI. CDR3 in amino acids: CASTNSGSTDTQYF. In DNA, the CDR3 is TGTGCCAGCACCAACAGCGGTAGCACAGATACGCAGTATTTT.

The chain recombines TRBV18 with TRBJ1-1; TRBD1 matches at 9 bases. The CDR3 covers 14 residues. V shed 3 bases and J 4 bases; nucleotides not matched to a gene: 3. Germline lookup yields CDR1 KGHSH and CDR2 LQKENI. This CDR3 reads CASSPVTGGTEAFF. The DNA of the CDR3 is TGTGCCAGCTCACCGGTGACAGGGGGCACTGAAGCTTTCTTT.

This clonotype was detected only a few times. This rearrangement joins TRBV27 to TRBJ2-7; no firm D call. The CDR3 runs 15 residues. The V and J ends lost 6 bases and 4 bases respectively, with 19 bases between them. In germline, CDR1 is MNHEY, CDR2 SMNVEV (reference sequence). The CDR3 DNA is TGTGCCAGCAGACCAGACCTTAACTTCGATTACGAGCAGTACGTC. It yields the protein CASRPDLNFDYEQYV.

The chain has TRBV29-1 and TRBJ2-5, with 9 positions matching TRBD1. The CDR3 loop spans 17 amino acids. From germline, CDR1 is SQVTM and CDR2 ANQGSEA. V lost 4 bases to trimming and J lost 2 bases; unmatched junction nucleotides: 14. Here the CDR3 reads CSVAKGQGLPLQETQYF. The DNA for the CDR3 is TGCAGCGTTGCTAAGGGACAGGGCCTGCCTTTACAAGAGACCCAGTACTTC.

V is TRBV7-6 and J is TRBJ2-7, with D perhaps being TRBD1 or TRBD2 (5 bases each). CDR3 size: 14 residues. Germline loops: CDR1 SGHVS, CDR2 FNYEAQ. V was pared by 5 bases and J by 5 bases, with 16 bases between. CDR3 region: CASSTLRDGNEQYV. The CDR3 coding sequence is TGTGCCAGCAGCACGCTCCGGGACGGGAACGAGCAGTACGTC.

The CDR3 region is CSARDRGSSYEQYF. The CDR3 DNA sequence: TGCAGTGCTAGAGATAGGGGTAGTTCCTACGAGCAGTACTTC. The chain employs TRBV20-1 and TRBJ2-7, with D possibly matching TRBD1 (5 bases). Trimming took off 0 bases at V and 1 base at J, with 10 bases between the two ends. The CDR3 contains 14 residues. Germline V gives CDR1 DFQATT, CDR2 SNEGSKA (reference sequence).

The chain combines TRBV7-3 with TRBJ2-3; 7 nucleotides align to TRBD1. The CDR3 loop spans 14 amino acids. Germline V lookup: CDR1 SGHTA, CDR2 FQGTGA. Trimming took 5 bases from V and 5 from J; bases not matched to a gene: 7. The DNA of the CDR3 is TGTGCCAGCAGCCCCGGGACAGTCGGAGATACGCAGTATTTT. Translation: CASSPGTVGDTQYF.

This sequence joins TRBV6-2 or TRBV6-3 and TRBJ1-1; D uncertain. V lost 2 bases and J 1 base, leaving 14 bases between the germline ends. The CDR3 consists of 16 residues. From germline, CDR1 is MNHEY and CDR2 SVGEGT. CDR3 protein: CASSYELRIQNTEAFF. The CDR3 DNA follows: TGTGCCAGCAGTTACGAATTGAGGATTCAGAACACTGAAGCTTTCTTT.

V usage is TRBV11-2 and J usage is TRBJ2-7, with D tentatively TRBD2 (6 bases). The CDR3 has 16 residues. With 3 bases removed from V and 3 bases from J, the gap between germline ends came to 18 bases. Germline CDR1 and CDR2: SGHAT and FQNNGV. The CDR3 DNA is TGTGCCAGCAGCTTTGTGGTTGCGGGAAACTTCTACGAGCAGTACGTC. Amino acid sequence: CASSFVVAGNFYEQYV.

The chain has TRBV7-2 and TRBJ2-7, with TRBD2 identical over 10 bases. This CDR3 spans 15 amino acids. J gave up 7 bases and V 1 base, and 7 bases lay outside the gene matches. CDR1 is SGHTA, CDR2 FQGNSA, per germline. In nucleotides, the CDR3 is TGTGCCAGCAGCTTAGACAGCGGGAGGGTTCGGGAGCAGTACTTC. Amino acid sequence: CASSLDSGRVREQYF.

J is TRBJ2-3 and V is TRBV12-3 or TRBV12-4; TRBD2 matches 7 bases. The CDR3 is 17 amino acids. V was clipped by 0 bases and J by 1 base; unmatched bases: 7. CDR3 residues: CASSLARGTGRTDTQYF. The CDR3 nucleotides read TGTGCCAGCAGTTTAGCGCGGGGGACCGGACGCACAGATACGCAGTATTTT.

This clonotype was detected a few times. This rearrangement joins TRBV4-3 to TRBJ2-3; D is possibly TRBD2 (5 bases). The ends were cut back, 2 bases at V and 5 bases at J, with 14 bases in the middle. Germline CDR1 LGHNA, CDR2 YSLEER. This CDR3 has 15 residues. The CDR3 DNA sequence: TGCGCCAGCAGCCAATTCTTCAGCGGTTTAGATACGCAGTATTTT. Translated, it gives CASSQFFSGLDTQYF.

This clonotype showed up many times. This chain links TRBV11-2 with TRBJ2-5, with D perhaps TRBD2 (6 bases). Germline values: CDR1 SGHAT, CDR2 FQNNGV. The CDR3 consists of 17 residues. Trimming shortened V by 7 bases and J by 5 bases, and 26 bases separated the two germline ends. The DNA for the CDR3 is TGTGCCAGCACCCCAAATGGGAGGCGGGGTGGGGGGGAGACCCAGTACTTC. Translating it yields CASTPNGRRGGGETQYF.

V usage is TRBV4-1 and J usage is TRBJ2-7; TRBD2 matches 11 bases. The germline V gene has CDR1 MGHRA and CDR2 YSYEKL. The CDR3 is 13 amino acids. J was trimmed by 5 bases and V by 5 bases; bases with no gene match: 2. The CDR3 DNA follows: TGCGCCAGCAGCGTGGGACTAGCGGACGAGCAGTACGTC. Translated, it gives CASSVGLADEQYV.

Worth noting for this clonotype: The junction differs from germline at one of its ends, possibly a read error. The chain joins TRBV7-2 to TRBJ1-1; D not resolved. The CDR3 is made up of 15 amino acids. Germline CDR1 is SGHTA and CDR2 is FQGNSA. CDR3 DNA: TGTGCCAGCAGCTTATGGGCAGGCGAAGAGGCTGAAGGTTTCTTT. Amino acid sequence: CASSLWAGEEAEGFF.

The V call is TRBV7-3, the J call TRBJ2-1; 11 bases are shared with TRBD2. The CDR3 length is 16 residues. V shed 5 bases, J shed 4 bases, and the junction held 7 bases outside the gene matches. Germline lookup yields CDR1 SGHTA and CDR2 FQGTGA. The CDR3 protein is CASSPKGTSGYNEQFF. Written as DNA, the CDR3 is TGTGCCAGCAGCCCTAAAGGGACTAGCGGTTACAATGAGCAGTTCTTC.

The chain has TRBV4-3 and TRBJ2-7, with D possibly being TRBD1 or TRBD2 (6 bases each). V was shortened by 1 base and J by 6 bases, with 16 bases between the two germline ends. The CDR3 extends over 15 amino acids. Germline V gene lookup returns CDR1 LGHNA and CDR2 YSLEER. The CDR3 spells CASSQGTRGGGEQYF. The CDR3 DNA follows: TGCGCCAGCAGCCAAGGGACCAGAGGAGGGGGCGAGCAGTACTTC.

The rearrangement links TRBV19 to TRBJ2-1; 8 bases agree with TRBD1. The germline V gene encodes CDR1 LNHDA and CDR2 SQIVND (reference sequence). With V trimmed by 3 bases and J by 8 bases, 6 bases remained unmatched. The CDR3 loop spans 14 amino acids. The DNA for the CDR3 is TGTGCCAGTAGTATGCGGACAGGGAGCGATGAGCAGTTCTTC. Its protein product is CASSMRTGSDEQFF.

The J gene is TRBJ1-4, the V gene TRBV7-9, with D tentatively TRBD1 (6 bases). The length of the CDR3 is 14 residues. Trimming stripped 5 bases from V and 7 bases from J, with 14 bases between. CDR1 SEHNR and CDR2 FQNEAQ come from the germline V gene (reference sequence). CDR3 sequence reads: CASSQQGTGEKLFF. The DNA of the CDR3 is TGTGCCAGCAGCCAACAGGGCACCGGTGAAAAACTGTTTTTT.

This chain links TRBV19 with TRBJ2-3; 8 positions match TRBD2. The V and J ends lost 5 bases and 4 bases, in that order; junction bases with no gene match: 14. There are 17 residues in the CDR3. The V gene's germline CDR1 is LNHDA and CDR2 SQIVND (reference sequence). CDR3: CASSSLSSGGQADTQYF. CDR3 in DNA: TGTGCCAGTAGTTCCCTCTCGAGCGGGGGCCAGGCAGATACGCAGTATTTT.

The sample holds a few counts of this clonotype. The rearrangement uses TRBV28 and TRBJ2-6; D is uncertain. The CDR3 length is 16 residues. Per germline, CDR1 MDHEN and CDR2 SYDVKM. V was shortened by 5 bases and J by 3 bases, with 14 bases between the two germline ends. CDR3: CASSHGRLSGANVLTF. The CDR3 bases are TGTGCCAGCAGTCACGGACGCCTCAGTGGGGCCAACGTCCTGACTTTC.

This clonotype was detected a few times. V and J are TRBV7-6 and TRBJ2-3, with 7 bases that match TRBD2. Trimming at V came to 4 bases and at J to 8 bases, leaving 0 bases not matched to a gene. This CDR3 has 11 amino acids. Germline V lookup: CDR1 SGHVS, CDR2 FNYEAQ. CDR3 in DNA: TGTGCCAGCAGCTCTAGCGGTACGCAGTATTTT. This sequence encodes CASSSSGTQYF.

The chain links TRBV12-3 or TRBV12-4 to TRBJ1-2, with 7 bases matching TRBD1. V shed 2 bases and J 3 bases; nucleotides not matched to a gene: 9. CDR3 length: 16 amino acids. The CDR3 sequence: CASSLTLRTGDYGYTF. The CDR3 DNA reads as TGTGCCAGCAGTTTAACTCTAAGGACAGGAGACTATGGCTACACCTTC.

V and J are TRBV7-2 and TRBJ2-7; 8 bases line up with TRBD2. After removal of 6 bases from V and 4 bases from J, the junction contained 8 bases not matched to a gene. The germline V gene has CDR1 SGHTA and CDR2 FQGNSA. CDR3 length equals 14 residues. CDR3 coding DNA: TGTGCCAGCAGTCGTAGCGGGACTCAATACGAGCAGTACTTC. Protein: CASSRSGTQYEQYF.